Below, 9 T cell receptor beta chains from the same sample are listed, as sequenced in a study of shared T cell receptors in the human thymus. Clones were read by immunoSEQ multiplex PCR, and TCRdb kept only the in-frame ones, dropping some. Found here are about 380,000 clones, 95% of them singletons; the top ten hold approximately 0.018%. Input material: thymocytes. The receptors were gathered from a human donor.

The gene calls are TRBV29-1 and TRBJ2-7; 12 positions agree with TRBD2. CDR3 length: 14 amino acids. Germline V gives CDR1 SQVTM, CDR2 ANQGSEA. V was clipped by 8 bases and J by 2 bases; unmatched bases: 7. The CDR3 protein is CSTLWTSGTYEQYF. DNA of the CDR3: TGCAGCACTCTATGGACTAGCGGGACCTACGAGCAGTACTTC.

The V and J genes are TRBV18 and TRBJ2-3, with D maybe TRBD2 (5 bases). Between the trimmed V and J ends, which lost 3 bases and 4 bases, there was a span of 14 bases. Germline loops: CDR1 KGHSH, CDR2 LQKENI. The CDR3 length is 15 residues. CDR3 in amino acids: CASSPQSGVPDTQYF. The CDR3, as DNA: TGTGCCAGCTCACCCCAGTCCGGGGTCCCAGATACGCAGTATTTT.

This rearrangement joins TRBV7-2 to TRBJ1-2, with 11 positions matching TRBD1. V lost 5 bases to trimming and J lost 8 bases; unmatched junction nucleotides: 7. This CDR3 is 14 amino acids long. Germline V gene lookup returns CDR1 SGHTA and CDR2 FQGNSA. CDR3 region: CASSTDRGLWGYTF. DNA of the CDR3: TGTGCCAGCAGCACGGACAGGGGGCTTTGGGGCTACACCTTC.

The V call is TRBV30, the J call TRBJ2-7; 7 bases map to TRBD2. Germline V gives CDR1 GTSNPN, CDR2 SVGIG (reference sequence). The CDR3 totals 15 residues. With 6 bases clipped from V and 3 bases from J, the junction kept 14 bases outside the gene matches. CDR3 region: CACSKTGTTNYEQYF. The DNA for the CDR3 is TGTGCCTGTTCCAAGACCGGGACTACAAACTACGAGCAGTACTTC.

The chain is built from TRBV27 and TRBJ2-2, with D unresolved. Trimming left V 10 bases short and J 4 bases short, with 4 bases between. The CDR3 runs to 10 residues. CDR1 MNHEY and CDR2 SMNVEV come from the germline V gene (reference sequence). The CDR3 protein is CATSTGELFF. CDR3 coding DNA: TGTGCCACCAGCACCGGGGAGCTGTTTTTT.

The gene calls are TRBV18 and TRBJ1-1; maybe TRBD1 (5 bases). The germline V gene encodes CDR1 KGHSH and CDR2 LQKENI. The V gene lost 4 bases and the J gene lost 0 bases, with 18 bases spanning the gap. The CDR3 covers 17 residues. CDR3 amino acids: CASSQGVPGFMNTEAFF. In DNA form, the CDR3 reads TGTGCCAGCTCACAAGGGGTCCCCGGTTTTATGAACACTGAAGCTTTCTTT.

The rearrangement joins TRBV28 to TRBJ2-1; 7 bases agree with TRBD2. In germline, CDR1 is MDHEN, CDR2 SYDVKM. The CDR3 contains 14 residues. The ends lost 6 bases at V and 0 bases at J; junction bases unmatched: 2. CDR3 amino acids: CASRPGGSYNEQFF. CDR3 nucleotides: TGTGCCAGCAGACCGGGGGGCTCCTACAATGAGCAGTTCTTC.

CDR3 coding DNA: TGTGCCAGCAGCTATTACCCTAGCGGGAGAATCGTTTACGAGCAGTACTTC. Residues: CASSYYPSGRIVYEQYF. The genes are TRBV13 and TRBJ2-7; 10 bases are a match to TRBD2. This CDR3 has 17 residues. Germline-derived CDR1 and CDR2 are PRHDT and FYEKMQ (reference sequence). V shed 4 bases, J shed 4 bases, and the junction held 13 bases outside the gene matches.

The V call is TRBV5-1, the J call TRBJ1-2; D call uncertain. Germline V CDR1 and CDR2: SGHRS, YFSETQ. This CDR3 is built from 17 residues. With 5 bases removed from V and 8 bases from J, the gap between germline ends came to 28 bases. CDR3 DNA sequence: TGCGCCAGCAGTCATCCTTCGCGTGGGGAAAGATTGGGGGGCTACACCTTC. Its translation: CASSHPSRGERLGGYTF.